In this sample, the clone carrying this T cell receptor (beta chain) turned up many times. Its specificity is not known. This sample was taken from a study of T cells in Graves' hyperthyroidism and ophthalmopathy. Findings of the study overall: Patients with ophthalmopathy were separated from those with stable hyperthyroidism by a 13 V-J model.

Germline V gene lookup returns CDR1 SGHDN and CDR2 FVKESK. The CDR3 spans 14 residues. Trimming stripped 2 bases from V and 5 bases from J, with 12 bases between. The study excluded patients with uncontrolled infection, other autoimmune disease, pregnancy or lactation. PBMCs were collected from an approximately 10 ml volume of fresh peripheral blood. Amplified regions were TCR beta CDR3 sequences from RNA transcripts. TCR CDR3 underwent first-round RT-PCR with the HTBI primer set. MiXCR, applied by TCRdb to the multiplex PCR reads, yields one record per CDR3 protein. The table records hundreds of thousands of distinct CDR3 sequences, roughly 15% of them present only once.

The clonotype comes from a man between 18 and 29 years old with Graves' ophthalmopathy. This chain links TRBV14 with TRBJ2-5, with TRBD1 as a possible D gene (6 bases). The sample consisted of blood. CDR3 protein: CASSQLSGAETQYF. As DNA, the CDR3 is TGTGCCAGCAGCCAACTCTCAGGGGCCGAGACCCAGTACTTC.